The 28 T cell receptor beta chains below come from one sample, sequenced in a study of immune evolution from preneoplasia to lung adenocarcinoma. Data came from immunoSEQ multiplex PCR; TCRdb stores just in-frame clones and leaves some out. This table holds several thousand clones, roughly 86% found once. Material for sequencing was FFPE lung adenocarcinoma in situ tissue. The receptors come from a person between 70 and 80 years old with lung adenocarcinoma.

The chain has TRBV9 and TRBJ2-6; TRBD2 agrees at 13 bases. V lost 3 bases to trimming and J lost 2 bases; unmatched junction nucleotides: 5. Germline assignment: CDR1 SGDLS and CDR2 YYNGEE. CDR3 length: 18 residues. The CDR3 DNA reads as TGTGCCAGCAGCGCTACTAGCGGGGGGGCACCTGGGGCCAACGTCCTGACTTTC. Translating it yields CASSATSGGAPGANVLTF. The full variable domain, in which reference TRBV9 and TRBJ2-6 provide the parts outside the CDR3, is DSGVTQTPKHLITATGQRVTLRCSPRSGDLSVYWYQQSLDQGLQFLIQYYNGEERAKGNILERFSAQQFPDLHSELNLSSLELGDSALYFCASSATSGGAPGANVLTFGAGSRLTVL.

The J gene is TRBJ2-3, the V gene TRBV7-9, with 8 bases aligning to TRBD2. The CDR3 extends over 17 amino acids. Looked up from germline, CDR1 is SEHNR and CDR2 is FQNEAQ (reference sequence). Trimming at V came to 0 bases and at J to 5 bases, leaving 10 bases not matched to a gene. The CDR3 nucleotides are TGTGCCAGCAGCTTAGCAAGTCGGGGGGGCCTCAGAGATACGCAGTATTTT. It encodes CASSLASRGGLRDTQYF.

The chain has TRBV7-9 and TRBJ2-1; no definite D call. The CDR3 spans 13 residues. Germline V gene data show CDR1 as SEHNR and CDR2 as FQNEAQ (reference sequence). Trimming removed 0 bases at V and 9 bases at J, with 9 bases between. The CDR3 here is CASSLAGFGEQFF. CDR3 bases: TGTGCCAGCAGCTTAGCAGGGTTCGGTGAGCAGTTCTTC.

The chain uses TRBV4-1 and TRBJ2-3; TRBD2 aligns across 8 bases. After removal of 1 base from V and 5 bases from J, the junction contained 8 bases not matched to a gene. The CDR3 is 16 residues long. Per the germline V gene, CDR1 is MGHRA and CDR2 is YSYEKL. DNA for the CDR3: TGCGCCAGCAGCCAAGGGGCCCAGCGGGAGAGAGATACGCAGTATTTT. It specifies CASSQGAQRERDTQYF.

For the CDR3, the DNA is TGTGCCAGCAGCCAAGGTAGCGGGAAACCCAACACCGGGGAGCTGTTTTTT. Its translation: CASSQGSGKPNTGELFF. V is TRBV14 and J is TRBJ2-2, with 8 bases that match TRBD2. Germline lookup yields CDR1 SGHDN and CDR2 FVKESK. Trimming took 1 base from V and 2 from J; bases not matched to a gene: 6. The CDR3 runs 17 residues.

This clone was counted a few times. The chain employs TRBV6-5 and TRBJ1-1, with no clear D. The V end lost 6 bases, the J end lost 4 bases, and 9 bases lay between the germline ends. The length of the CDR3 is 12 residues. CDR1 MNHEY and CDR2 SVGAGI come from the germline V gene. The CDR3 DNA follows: TGTGCCAGCAGGGCCGGCGGCACTGAAGCTTTCTTT. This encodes CASRAGGTEAFF.

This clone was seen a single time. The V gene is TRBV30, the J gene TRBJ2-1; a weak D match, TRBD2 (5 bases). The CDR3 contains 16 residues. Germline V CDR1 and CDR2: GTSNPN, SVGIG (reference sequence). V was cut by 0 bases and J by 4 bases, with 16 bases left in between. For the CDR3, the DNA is TGTGCCTGGAGTGTACTCACTAGGAGTCGGTACAATGAGCAGTTCTTC. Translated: CAWSVLTRSRYNEQFF.

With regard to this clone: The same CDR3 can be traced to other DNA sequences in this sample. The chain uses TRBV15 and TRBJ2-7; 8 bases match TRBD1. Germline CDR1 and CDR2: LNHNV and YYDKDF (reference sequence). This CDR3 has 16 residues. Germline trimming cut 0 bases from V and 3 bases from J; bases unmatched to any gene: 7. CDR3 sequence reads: CATSRDLGTGFYEQYF. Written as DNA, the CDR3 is TGTGCCACCAGCAGAGATCTCGGGACAGGATTCTACGAGCAGTACTTC.

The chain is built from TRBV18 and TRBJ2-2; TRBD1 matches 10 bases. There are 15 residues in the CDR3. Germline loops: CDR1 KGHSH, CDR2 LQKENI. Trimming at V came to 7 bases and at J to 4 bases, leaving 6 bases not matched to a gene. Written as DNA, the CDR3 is TGTGCCAGCTTCCTGGGACAGGGGAGCACCGGGGAGCTGTTTTTT. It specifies CASFLGQGSTGELFF.

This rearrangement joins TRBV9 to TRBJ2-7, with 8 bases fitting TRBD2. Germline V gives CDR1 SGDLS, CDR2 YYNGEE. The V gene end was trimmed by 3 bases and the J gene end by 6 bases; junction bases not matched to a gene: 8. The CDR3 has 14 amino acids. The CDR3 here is CASSATFAGGEQYF. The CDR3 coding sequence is TGTGCCAGCAGCGCCACTTTTGCGGGGGGCGAGCAGTACTTC. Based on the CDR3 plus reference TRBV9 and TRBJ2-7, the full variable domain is DSGVTQTPKHLITATGQRVTLRCSPRSGDLSVYWYQQSLDQGLQFLIQYYNGEERAKGNILERFSAQQFPDLHSELNLSSLELGDSALYFCASSATFAGGEQYFGPGTRLTVT.

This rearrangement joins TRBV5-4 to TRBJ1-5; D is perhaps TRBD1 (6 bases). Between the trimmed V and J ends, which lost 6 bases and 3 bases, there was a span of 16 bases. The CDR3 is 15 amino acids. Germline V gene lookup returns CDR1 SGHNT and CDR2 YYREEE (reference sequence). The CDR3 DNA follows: TGTGCCAGCAACTTCGGCAGGGGACCCAATCAGCCCCAGCATTTT. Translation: CASNFGRGPNQPQHF.

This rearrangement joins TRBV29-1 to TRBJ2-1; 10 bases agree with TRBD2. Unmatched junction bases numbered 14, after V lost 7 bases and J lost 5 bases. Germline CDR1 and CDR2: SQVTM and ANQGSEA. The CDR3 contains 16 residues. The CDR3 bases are TGCAGCGCCCCCCGGGCGCTAGCGGGGGACCACAATGAGCAGTTCTTC. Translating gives CSAPRALAGDHNEQFF.

CDR3 nucleotides: TGTGCCAGCAGCCCGACACTCCGAGGGACTGAAGCTTTCTTT. It encodes CASSPTLRGTEAFF. The chain carries TRBV9 and TRBJ1-1; D remains ambiguous. The CDR3 extends over 14 amino acids. Deletions cut 4 bases from V and 5 bases from J, with 15 bases between. Germline loops: CDR1 SGDLS, CDR2 YYNGEE.

DNA of the CDR3: TGTGCCAGCAGCACTACCCCTTCTGGAAACACCATATATTTT. Its translation is CASSTTPSGNTIYF. The chain is built from TRBV5-4 and TRBJ1-3; no clear D. The germline V gene has CDR1 SGHNT and CDR2 YYREEE (reference sequence). The CDR3 is made up of 14 amino acids. V gave up 4 bases and J gave up 1 base, with 9 bases separating them.

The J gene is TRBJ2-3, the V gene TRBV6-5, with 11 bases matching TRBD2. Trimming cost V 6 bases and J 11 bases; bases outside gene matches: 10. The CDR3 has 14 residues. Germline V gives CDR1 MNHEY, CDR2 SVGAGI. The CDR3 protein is CASRGLAEGGEQYF. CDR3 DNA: TGTGCCAGCAGGGGACTAGCGGAGGGCGGGGAGCAGTATTTT.

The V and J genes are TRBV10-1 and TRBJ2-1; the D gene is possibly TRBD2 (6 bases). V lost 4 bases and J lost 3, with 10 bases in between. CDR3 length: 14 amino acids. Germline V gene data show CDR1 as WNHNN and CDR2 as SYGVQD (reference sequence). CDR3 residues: CASSAGTYYNEQFF. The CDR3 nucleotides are TGCGCCAGCAGTGCAGGGACTTACTACAATGAGCAGTTCTTC.

The CDR3 loop reads CASSKQGGNEQFF. In DNA, the CDR3 is TGTGCCAGCAGCAAACAGGGGGGCAATGAGCAGTTCTTC. This chain uses TRBV6-5 with TRBJ2-1; 8 bases are a match to TRBD1. The CDR3 length is 13 residues. Germline values: CDR1 MNHEY, CDR2 SVGAGI. V shed 6 bases, J shed 6 bases, and the junction held 4 bases outside the gene matches.

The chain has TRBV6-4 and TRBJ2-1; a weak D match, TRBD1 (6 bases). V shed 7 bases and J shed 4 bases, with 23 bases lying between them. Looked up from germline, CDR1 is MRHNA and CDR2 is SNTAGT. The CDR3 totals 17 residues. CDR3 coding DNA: TGTGCCAGCACAACGGTAGGAGGACAGCGGACTTACAATGAGCAGTTCTTC. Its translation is CASTTVGGQRTYNEQFF.

Written as DNA, the CDR3 is TGTGCCAGCAGTTTAGGGTCGTACCACTACACCTTC. It yields the protein CASSLGSYHYTF. The gene calls are TRBV28 and TRBJ1-2; D not resolved. The CDR3 extends over 12 amino acids. From germline, CDR1 is MDHEN and CDR2 SYDVKM. Trimming removed 2 bases from V and 10 bases from J, with 11 bases in between.

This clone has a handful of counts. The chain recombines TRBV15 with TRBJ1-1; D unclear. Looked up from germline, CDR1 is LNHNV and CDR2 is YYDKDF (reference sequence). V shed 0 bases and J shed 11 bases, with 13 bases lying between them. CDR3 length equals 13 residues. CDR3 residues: CATSREGGQQAFF. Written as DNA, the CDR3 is TGTGCCACCAGCAGAGAGGGAGGTCAGCAGGCTTTCTTT.

DNA of the CDR3: TGTGCCACCAGCAGAGACGACAGGGATAATTCACCCCTCCACTTT. As protein: CATSRDDRDNSPLHF. J is TRBJ1-6 and V is TRBV15, with 7 bases aligning to TRBD1. V trimming: 0 bases; J trimming: 5 bases; junction bases outside the gene matches: 1. Germline CDR1 LNHNV, CDR2 YYDKDF (reference sequence). CDR3 length: 15 residues.

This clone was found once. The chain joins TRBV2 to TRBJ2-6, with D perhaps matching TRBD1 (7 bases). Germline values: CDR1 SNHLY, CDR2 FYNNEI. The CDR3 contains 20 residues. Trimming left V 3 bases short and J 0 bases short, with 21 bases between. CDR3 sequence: CASSDESTGRRNSGANVLTF. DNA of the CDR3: TGTGCCAGCAGTGATGAGTCGACAGGGAGGAGGAACTCTGGGGCCAACGTCCTGACTTTC.

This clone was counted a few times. For the CDR3, the DNA is TGTGCCAGTAGTAAGGGACTAACCTTCTCTGGGGCCAACGTCCTGACTTTC. Amino acids: CASSKGLTFSGANVLTF. The chain employs TRBV19 and TRBJ2-6, with 7 bases aligning to TRBD2. Germline trimming cut 4 bases from V and 0 bases from J; bases unmatched to any gene: 6. Germline lookup yields CDR1 LNHDA and CDR2 SQIVND (reference sequence). The CDR3 has 17 amino acids. Full variable domain (missing parts from reference TRBV19 and TRBJ2-6): DGGITQSPKYLFRKEGQNVTLSCEQNLNHDAMYWYRQDPGQGLRLIYYSQIVNDFQKGDIAEGYSVSREKKESFPLTVTSAQKNPTAFYLCASSKGLTFSGANVLTFGAGSRLTVL.

The CDR3 DNA reads as TGTGCCGTTTGGGCCGGTCACGGTTACAATGAGCAGTTCTTC. It translates to CAVWAGHGYNEQFF. This chain joins TRBV28 and TRBJ2-1; no clear D gene. This CDR3 has 14 amino acids. Trimming removed 11 bases from V and 4 bases from J, with 18 bases in between. Germline CDR1 and CDR2: MDHEN and SYDVKM.

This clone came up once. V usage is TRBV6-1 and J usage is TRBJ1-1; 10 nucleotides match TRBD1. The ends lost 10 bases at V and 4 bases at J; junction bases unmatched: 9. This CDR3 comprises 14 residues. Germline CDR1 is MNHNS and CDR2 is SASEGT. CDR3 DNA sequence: TGTGCCACCTCCCGGACAGGGGGTATCACTGAAGCTTTCTTT. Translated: CATSRTGGITEAFF.

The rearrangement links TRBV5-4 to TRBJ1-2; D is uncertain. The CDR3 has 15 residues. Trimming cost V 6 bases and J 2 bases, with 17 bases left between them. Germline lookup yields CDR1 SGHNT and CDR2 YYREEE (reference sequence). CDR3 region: CASTFLTAGNYGYTF. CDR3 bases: TGTGCCAGCACCTTTCTTACAGCCGGGAACTATGGCTACACCTTC.

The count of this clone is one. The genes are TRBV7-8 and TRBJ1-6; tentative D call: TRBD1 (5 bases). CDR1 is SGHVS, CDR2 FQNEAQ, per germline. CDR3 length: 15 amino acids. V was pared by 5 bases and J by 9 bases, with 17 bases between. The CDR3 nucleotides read TGTGCCAGCAGCGATACAGGAGGAACTATTTCACCCCTCCACTTT. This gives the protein CASSDTGGTISPLHF.

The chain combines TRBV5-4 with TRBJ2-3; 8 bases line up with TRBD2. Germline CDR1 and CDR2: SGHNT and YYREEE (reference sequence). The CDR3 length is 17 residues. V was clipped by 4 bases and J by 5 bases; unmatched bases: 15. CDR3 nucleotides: TGTGCCAGCAGCCCCCACGGGGGAGCGGGGGTCCGAGATACGCAGTATTTT. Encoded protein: CASSPHGGAGVRDTQYF.